These T cell receptor beta chains were read from a single sample in a study of response to subunit inactivated influenza vaccine. TCRdb re-analysed the RT-PCR reads in MiXCR, keeping a single row per CDR3 protein. Here the sample spans about 650,000 distinct CDR3 sequences, approximately 15% being singletons. Source: PBMCs from blood, taken roughly 2 weeks before vaccination. Every receptor here comes from a man aged 50 or older who received an inactivated influenza vaccine. Each CDR3 is given with its conserved first and last residue. Expanded clones get a size class; other rows say once, few or many, or leave the size out.

clone_size: -
v_call: TRBV4-1
cdr3_aa: CASSQVTGDIYGYTF

clone_size: many
v_call: TRBV3-1
cdr3_aa: CASSHLDGYTF

clone_size: many
v_call: TRBV11-2
cdr3_aa: CASSLDPGNQPQHF

clone_size: -
v_call: TRBV7-2
cdr3_aa: CASSLGTGLGEQFF

clone_size: -
v_call: TRBV11-2
cdr3_aa: CASSRGLAGPSSYNEQFF

clone_size: few
v_call: TRBV2
cdr3_aa: CASSERGGNTGELFF

clone_size: few
v_call: TRBV3-1
cdr3_aa: CASSQEAGGQFF

clone_size: few
v_call: TRBV5-1
cdr3_aa: CASSLRTDTTGELFF

clone_size: -
v_call: TRBV4-1
cdr3_aa: CASSQESQPTYEQYF

clone_size: many
v_call: TRBV6-1
cdr3_aa: CAVEVRSYNEQFF

clone_size: many
v_call: TRBV7-9
cdr3_aa: CASSGPNSYEQYF

clone_size: few
v_call: TRBV12-3/TRBV12-4
cdr3_aa: CASSYPNEKLFF